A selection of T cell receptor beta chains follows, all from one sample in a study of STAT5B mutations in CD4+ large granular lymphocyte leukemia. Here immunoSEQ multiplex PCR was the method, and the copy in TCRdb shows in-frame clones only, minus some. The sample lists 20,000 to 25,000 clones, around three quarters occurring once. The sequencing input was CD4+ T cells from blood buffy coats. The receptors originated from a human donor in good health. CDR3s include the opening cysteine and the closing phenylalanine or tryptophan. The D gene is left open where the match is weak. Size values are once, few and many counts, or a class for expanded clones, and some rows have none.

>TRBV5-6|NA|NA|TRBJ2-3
TGTGCCAGCAGCTTGGTGGGGGGGCCCACAGATACGCAGTATTTT
CASSLVGGPTDTQYF
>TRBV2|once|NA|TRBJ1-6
TGTGCCAGCAGTGTTCAGGCTCCTGTCAATAATTCACCCCTCCACTTT
CASSVQAPVNNSPLHF
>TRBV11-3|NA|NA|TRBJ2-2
TGTGCCAGCAGCTTATTCGATATTCCCACCGGGGAGCTGTTTTTT
CASSLFDIPTGELFF
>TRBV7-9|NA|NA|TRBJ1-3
TGTGCCAGTTCGACGGACTCTGGAAACACCATATATTTT
CASSTDSGNTIYF
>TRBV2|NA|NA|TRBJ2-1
TGTGCCAGCAGGAACAAAGGGTTCTACAATGAGCAGTTCTTC
CASRNKGFYNEQFF
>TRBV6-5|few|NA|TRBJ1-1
TGTGCCAGCAGTTACAGGGAGGTGGGTGGGGCTGAAGCTTTCTTT
CASSYREVGGAEAFF
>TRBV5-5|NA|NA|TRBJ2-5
TGTGCCAGCAGCTTTGGGGGATTAGAGACCCAGTACTTC
CASSFGGLETQYF
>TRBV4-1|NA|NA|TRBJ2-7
TGCGCCAGCAGCCGGTATCTGACCGCTACGGAGCAGTACTTC
CASSRYLTATEQYF
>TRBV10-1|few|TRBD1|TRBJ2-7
TGCGCCAGTTCTCGGGACAGGGGGTCCTACGAGCAGTACTTC
CASSRDRGSYEQYF
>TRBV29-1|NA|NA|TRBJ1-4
TGCAGCGCCACTAACAGGGTCGATAATGAAAAACTGTTTTTT
CSATNRVDNEKLFF
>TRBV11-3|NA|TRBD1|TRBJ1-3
TGTGCCAGCAGCCGCCGGACAGGGCTCATAAGGACGTCTGGAAACACCATATATTTT
CASSRRTGLIRTSGNTIYF
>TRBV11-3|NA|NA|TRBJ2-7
TGTGCCAGCAGCTTAGAGGGCAGCTGGCAGGAAAGCTCCTACGAGCAGTACTTC
CASSLEGSWQESSYEQYF
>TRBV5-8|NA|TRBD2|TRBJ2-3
TGTGCCAGCAGGTCTGGGACTAGCGGGATGACAGATACGCAGTATTTT
CASRSGTSGMTDTQYF
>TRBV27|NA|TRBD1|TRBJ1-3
TGTGCCAGCAGTGTAGGACAGGGGGTTTTATCTGGAAACACCATATATTTT
CASSVGQGVLSGNTIYF